A selection of T cell receptor beta chains follows, all from one sample in a study of cytomegalovirus exposure and HLA in healthy donors. The protocol was immunoSEQ multiplex PCR, while the TCRdb copy is restricted to in-frame clones and leaves out a portion. The table shows fewer than 250,000 clones, with approximately 86% occurring only once. Input material: PBMCs. All receptors derive from a woman aged 18-29 years in good health and CMV-seronegative. Each CDR3 is given with its conserved first and last residue. A D gene is named only where the DNA matches it firmly. The size of a clone is reported for some rows only, either as once, few or many, or as a class for expanded clones.

>.|TRBJ1-3|TRBV6-1|.
CASSADKTGGNTIYF
TGTGCCAGCAGTGCTGACAAGACCGGTGGAAACACCATATATTTT
>.|TRBJ2-2|TRBV7-9|.
CASSFQGLNTGELFF
TGTGCCAGCAGCTTCCAGGGCTTGAACACCGGGGAGCTGTTTTTT
>.|TRBJ1-1|TRBV6-5|.
CASSYYSRQAEAFF
TGTGCCAGCAGTTACTATAGTAGACAGGCTGAAGCTTTCTTT
>.|TRBJ2-7|TRBV7-8|TRBD1
CASSSGTGVYEQYF
TGTGCCAGCAGCTCCGGGACAGGGGTCTACGAGCAGTACTTC
>.|TRBJ2-3|TRBV11-2|TRBD2
CASSLDLGTRGRAADTQYF
TGTGCCAGCAGCTTAGATTTGGGAACTCGGGGGAGGGCGGCAGATACGCAGTATTTT
>.|TRBJ2-5|TRBV28|.
CASSLFSGSATQYF
TGTGCCAGCAGTTTATTTAGTGGTTCCGCGACCCAGTACTTC
>.|TRBJ1-1|TRBV5-1|TRBD1
CASSLETGGNAGTEAFF
TGCGCCAGCAGCTTGGAGACAGGGGGCAATGCGGGCACTGAAGCTTTCTTT
>.|TRBJ1-5|TRBV4-1|TRBD1
CASSLYTTGSSNQPQHF
TGCGCCAGCAGCCTTTACACGACAGGGTCAAGCAATCAGCCCCAGCATTTT
>.|TRBJ1-5|TRBV6-5|.
CASSGPHSNQPQHF
TGTGCCAGCAGTGGCCCCCATAGCAATCAGCCCCAGCATTTT
>.|TRBJ2-4|TRBV27|.
CASSNRAGLVKNIQYF
TGTGCCAGCAGTAATAGGGCAGGGCTGGTCAAAAACATTCAGTACTTC
>.|TRBJ2-1|TRBV6-1|TRBD1
CASRDREGFNEQFF
TGTGCCAGCAGAGACAGGGAAGGTTTCAATGAGCAGTTCTTC
>.|TRBJ2-3|TRBV11-3|TRBD2
CASSPGTSGRALDTQYF
TGTGCCAGCAGCCCCGGGACTAGCGGGAGGGCCCTGGATACGCAGTATTTT
>once|TRBJ1-2|TRBV6-5|.
CARDTYGYTF
TGTGCCAGAGACACGTATGGCTACACCTTC
>.|TRBJ2-7|TRBV6-4|.
CGGRQVPYEQYF
TGCGGGGGGAGACAGGTCCCCTACGAGCAGTACTTC
>once|TRBJ1-1|TRBV5-1|.
CASSSLGGGTEAFF
TGCGCCAGCAGCTCGCTCGGGGGGGGCACTGAGGCTTTCTTT